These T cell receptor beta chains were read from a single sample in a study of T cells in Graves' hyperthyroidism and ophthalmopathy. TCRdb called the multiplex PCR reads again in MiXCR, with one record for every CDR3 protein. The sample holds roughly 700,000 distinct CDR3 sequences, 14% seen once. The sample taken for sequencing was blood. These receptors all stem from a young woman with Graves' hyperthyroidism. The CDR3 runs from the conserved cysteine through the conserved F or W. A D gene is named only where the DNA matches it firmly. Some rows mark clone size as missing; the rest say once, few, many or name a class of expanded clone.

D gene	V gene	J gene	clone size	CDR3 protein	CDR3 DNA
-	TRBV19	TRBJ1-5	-	CASSTTGTNQPQHF	TGTGCCAGTAGTACTACAGGTACCAATCAGCCCCAGCATTTT
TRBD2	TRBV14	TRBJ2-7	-	CASSHSKRERYEQYF	TGTGCCAGCAGCCATAGTAAGCGGGAGCGTTACGAGCAGTACTTC
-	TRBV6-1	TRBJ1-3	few	CASSDRGIGSGNTIYF	TGTGCCAGCAGTGATAGGGGGATCGGCTCTGGAAACACCATATATTTT
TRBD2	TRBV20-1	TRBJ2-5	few	CSAPGLAGSTGETQYF	TGCAGTGCTCCGGGACTAGCGGGTTCCACTGGCGAGACCCAGTACTTC
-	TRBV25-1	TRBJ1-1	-	CASESRENTEAFF	TGTGCCAGCGAGTCCCGGGAGAACACTGAAGCTTTCTTT
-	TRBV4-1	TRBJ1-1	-	CASSLFGGEAFF	TGCGCCAGCAGCCTCTTCGGAGGGGAAGCTTTCTTT
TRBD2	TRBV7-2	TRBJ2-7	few	CASSYFSGTSGSYEQYF	TGTGCCAGCAGCTATTTTTCCGGGACTAGCGGGAGCTACGAGCAGTACTTC
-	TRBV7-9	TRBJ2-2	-	CASSWVAAWTGELFF	TGTGCCAGCAGCTGGGTAGCGGCTTGGACCGGGGAGCTGTTTTTT
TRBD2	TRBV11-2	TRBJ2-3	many	CASSWAPSGSTDTQYF	TGTGCCAGCAGCTGGGCACCTAGCGGGAGCACAGATACGCAGTATTTT
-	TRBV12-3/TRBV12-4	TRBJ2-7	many	CASRSDTRRGEQYF	TGTGCCAGCAGATCGGACACCCGTAGGGGCGAGCAGTACTTC
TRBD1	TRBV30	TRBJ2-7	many	CAWSLGQGIEKSSYEQYF	TGTGCCTGGAGTTTGGGACAGGGGATTGAGAAAAGCTCCTACGAGCAGTACTTC
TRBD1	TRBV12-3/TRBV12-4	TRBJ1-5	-	CASSSTGTADQPQHF	TGTGCCAGCAGTTCCACCGGGACAGCCGATCAGCCCCAGCATTTT
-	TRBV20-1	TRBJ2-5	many	CSAYELYQETQYF	TGCAGTGCTTATGAGCTGTACCAAGAGACCCAGTACTTC
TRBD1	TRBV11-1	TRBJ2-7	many	CASSQDRGYEQYF	TGTGCCAGCAGCCAGGACAGGGGCTACGAGCAGTACTTC
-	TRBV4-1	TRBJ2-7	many	CASSPTSVSYEQYF	TGCGCCAGCAGCCCAACCTCTGTCTCCTACGAGCAGTACTTC
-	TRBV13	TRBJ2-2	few	CASSLGRAYGELFF	TGTGCCAGCAGCTTGGGCAGGGCGTACGGGGAGCTGTTTTTT
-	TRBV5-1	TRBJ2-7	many	CASSLAAAWGYEQYF	TGCGCCAGCAGCTTGGCTGCGGCCTGGGGTTACGAGCAGTACTTC
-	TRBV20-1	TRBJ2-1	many	CSARDNNYNEQFF	TGCAGTGCTAGAGATAATAACTACAATGAGCAGTTCTTC
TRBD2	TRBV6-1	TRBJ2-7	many	CASNRLAGPYEQYF	TGTGCCAGCAACAGACTAGCGGGACCGTACGAGCAGTACTTC
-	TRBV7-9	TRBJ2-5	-	CASGTSRDSQETQYF	TGTGCCAGCGGAACCTCCCGGGACTCCCAAGAGACCCAGTACTTC
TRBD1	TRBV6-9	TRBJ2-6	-	CASSYKGAWGANVLTF	TGTGCCAGCAGTTACAAGGGGGCGTGGGGGGCCAACGTCCTGACTTTC
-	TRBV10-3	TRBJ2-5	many	CAISEDTRKSWETQYF	TGTGCCATCAGTGAGGACACTAGGAAGTCTTGGGAGACCCAGTACTTC
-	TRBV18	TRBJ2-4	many	CASSPALENIQYF	TGTGCCAGCTCACCGGCCTTAGAAAACATTCAGTACTTC
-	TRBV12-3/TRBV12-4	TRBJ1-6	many	CASRGGAGYRSPLHF	TGTGCCAGCAGAGGGGGGGCCGGGTATCGCTCACCCCTCCACTTT
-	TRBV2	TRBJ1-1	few	CATHIRSFTEAFF	TGTGCCACACATATCCGATCATTCACTGAAGCTTTCTTT
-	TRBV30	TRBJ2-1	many	CAWRASESYGEQFF	TGTGCCTGGAGGGCTAGCGAAAGCTATGGTGAGCAGTTCTTC
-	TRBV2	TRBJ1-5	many	CATGREKNQPQHF	TGTGCCACCGGGAGAGAGAAGAATCAGCCCCAGCATTTT
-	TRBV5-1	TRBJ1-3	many	CASSLTGSSSGNTIYF	TGCGCCAGCTCATTAACGGGCAGTTCCTCTGGAAACACCATATATTTT
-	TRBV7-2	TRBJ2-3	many	CASSFFRRKDTQYF	TGTGCCAGCAGCTTCTTCAGGAGGAAAGATACGCAGTATTTT
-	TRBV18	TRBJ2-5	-	CASSHPRRTQETQYF	TGTGCCAGCTCTCACCCCAGGCGGACCCAAGAGACCCAGTACTTC
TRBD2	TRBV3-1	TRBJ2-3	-	CASRTGTSDFGTQYF	TGTGCCAGCAGGACCGGGACTAGCGATTTTGGTACGCAGTATTTT
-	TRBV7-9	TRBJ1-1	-	CASSSLGPTEAFF	TGTGCCAGCAGCTCCCTGGGGCCCACTGAAGCTTTCTTT
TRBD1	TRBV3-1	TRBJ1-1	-	CASSHLDRGLNAFF	TGTGCCAGCAGCCATCTGGACAGGGGGCTGAATGCTTTCTTT
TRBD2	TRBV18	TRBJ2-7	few	CASSTGGLSYEQYF	TGTGCCAGCTCAACGGGGGGGCTTAGCTACGAGCAGTACTTC
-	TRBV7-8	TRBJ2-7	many	CASSLAEGSGYEQYF	TGTGCCAGCAGCTTAGCTGAGGGGTCGGGCTACGAGCAGTACTTC
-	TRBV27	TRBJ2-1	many	CASSLSIGNEQFF	TGTGCCAGCAGTTTATCAATCGGCAATGAGCAGTTCTTC
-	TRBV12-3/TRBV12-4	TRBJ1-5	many	CASSHSNQPQHF	TGTGCCAGCAGTCATAGCAATCAGCCCCAGCATTTT
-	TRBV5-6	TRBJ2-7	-	CASSFPRTSYEQYF	TGTGCCAGCAGCTTTCCCAGAACCTCCTACGAGCAGTACTTC
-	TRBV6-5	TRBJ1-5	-	CASSLTWDGDQPQHF	TGTGCCAGCAGCCTAACCTGGGACGGGGATCAGCCCCAGCATTTT
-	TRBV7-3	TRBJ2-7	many	CASSLMEQYF	TGTGCCAGCAGCTTAATGGAGCAGTACTTC
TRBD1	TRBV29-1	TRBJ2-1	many	CSGRDSHYNEQFF	TGCAGCGGCCGGGACAGCCACTACAATGAGCAGTTCTTC
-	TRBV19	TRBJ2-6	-	CASRRAGGANVLTF	TGTGCCAGTAGACGGGCTGGGGGGGCCAACGTCCTGACTTTC
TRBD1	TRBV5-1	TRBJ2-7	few	CASSEHISTGDPYEQYF	TGCGCCAGCAGCGAGCATATAAGTACAGGGGACCCCTACGAGCAGTACTTC
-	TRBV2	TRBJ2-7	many	CASSELDRYYEQYF	TGTGCCAGCAGTGAGCTTGACCGGTACTACGAGCAGTACTTC
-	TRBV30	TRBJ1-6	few	CAWIGGDGYNSPLHF	TGTGCCTGGATCGGAGGGGACGGATATAATTCACCCCTCCACTTT
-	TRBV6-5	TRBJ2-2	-	CASSYSGEAGELFF	TGTGCCAGCAGTTACTCGGGGGAGGCCGGGGAGCTGTTTTTT
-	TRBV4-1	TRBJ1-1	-	CASSQDPLGGNEAFF	TGCGCCAGCAGCCAAGACCCCCTAGGGGGGAATGAAGCTTTCTTT
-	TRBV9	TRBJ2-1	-	CASSGTTGRDEQFF	TGTGCCAGCAGCGGGACTACCGGCAGAGATGAGCAGTTCTTC
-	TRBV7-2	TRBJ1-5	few	CASSSAPSQPQHF	TGTGCCAGCAGCTCCGCACCCTCACAGCCCCAGCATTTT
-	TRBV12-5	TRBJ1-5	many	CASVFLTGQVIGNQPQHF	TGTGCTAGTGTTTTCTTGACCGGGCAGGTTATTGGCAATCAGCCCCAGCATTTT
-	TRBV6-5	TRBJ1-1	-	CASSYSGGIVTEAFF	TGTGCCAGCAGTTACTCGGGGGGGATTGTCACTGAAGCTTTCTTT
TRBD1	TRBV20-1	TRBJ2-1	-	CSASAGTGGRNNEQFF	TGCAGTGCTAGCGCCGGGACAGGGGGGAGGAACAATGAGCAGTTCTTC
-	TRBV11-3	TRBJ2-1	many	CASSSELGEQFF	TGTGCCAGCAGCTCCGAGCTGGGGGAGCAGTTCTTC
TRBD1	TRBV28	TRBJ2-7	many	CASRDTGGVTYEQYF	TGTGCCAGCAGAGATACAGGGGGCGTCACCTACGAGCAGTACTTC